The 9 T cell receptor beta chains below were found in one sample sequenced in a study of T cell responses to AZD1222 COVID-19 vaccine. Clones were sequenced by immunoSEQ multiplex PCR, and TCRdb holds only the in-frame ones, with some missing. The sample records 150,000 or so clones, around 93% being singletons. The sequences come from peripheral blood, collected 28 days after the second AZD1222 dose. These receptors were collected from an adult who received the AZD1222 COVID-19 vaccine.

The CDR3 region has the DNA TGCGCCAGCAGCTTGCAGGGGGCGGACACTGAAGCTTTCTTT. This codes for CASSLQGADTEAFF. The chain is built from TRBV5-1 and TRBJ1-1; TRBD1 agrees at 8 bases. The CDR3 runs to 14 residues. In germline, CDR1 is SGHRS, CDR2 YFSETQ. Trimming took 1 base from V and 3 from J; bases not matched to a gene: 2.

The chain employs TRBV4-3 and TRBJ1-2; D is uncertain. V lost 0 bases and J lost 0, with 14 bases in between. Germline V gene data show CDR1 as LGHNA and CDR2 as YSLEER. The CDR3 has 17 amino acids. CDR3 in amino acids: CASSQERRARTNYGYTF. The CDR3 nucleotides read TGCGCCAGCAGCCAAGAAAGACGGGCGAGGACTAACTATGGCTACACCTTC.

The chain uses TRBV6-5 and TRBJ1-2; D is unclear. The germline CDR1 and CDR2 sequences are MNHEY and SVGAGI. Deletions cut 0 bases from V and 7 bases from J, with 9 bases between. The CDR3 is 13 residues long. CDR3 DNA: TGTGCCAGCAGTTACTCGCGTGGGATTGGCTACACCTTC. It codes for CASSYSRGIGYTF.

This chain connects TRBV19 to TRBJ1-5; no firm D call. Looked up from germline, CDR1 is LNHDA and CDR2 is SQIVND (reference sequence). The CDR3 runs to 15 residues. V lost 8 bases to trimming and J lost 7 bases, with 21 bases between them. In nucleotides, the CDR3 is TGTGCCAGTCTTAAGACGGGATCAGTGGGACAGCCCCAGCATTTT. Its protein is CASLKTGSVGQPQHF.

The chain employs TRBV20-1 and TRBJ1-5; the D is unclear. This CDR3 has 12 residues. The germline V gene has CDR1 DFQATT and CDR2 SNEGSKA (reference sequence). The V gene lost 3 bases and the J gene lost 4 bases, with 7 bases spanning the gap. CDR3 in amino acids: CSASWGNQPQHF. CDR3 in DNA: TGCAGTGCTAGTTGGGGAAATCAGCCCCAGCATTTT.

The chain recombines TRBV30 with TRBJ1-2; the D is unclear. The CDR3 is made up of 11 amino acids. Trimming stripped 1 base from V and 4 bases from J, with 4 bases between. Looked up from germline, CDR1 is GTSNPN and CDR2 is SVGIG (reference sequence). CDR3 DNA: TGTGCCTGGAGTGAGGGCTATGGCTACACCTTC. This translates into CAWSEGYGYTF.

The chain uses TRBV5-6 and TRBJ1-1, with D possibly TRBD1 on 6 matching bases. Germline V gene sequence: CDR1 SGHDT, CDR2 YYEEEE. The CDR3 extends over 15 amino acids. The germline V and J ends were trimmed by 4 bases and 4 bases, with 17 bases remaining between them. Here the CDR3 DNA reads TGTGCCAGCAGCCTAAAGAGACAGGTGGGCACTGAAGCTTTCTTT. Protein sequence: CASSLKRQVGTEAFF.

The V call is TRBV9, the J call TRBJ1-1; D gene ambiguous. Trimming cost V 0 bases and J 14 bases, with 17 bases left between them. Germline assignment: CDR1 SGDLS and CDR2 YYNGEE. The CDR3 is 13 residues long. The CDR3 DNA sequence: TGTGCCAGCAGCGTAGTGGAGGGCCCGTCTCCCTTCTTT. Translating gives CASSVVEGPSPFF.

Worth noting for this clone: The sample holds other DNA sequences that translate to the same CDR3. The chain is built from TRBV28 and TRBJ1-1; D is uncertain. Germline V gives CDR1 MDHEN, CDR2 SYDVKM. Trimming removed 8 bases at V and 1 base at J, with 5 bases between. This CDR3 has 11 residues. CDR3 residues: CASRGNTEAFF. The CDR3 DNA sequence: TGTGCCAGCCGGGGGAACACTGAAGCTTTCTTT.